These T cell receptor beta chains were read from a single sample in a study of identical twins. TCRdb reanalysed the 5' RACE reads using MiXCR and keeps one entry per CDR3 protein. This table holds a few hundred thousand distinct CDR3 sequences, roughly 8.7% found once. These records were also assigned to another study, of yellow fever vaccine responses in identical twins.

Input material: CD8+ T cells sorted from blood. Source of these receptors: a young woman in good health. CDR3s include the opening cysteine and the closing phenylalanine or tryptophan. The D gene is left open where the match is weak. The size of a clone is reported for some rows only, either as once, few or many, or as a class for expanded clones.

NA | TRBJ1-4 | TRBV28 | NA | TGTGCCACCGGCCCTCTAGGGGCCACAACTAATGAAAAACTGTTTTTT | CATGPLGATTNEKLFF
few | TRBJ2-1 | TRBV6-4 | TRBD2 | TGTGCCAGCAGTGTAGGGACTAGCGGGAATGAGCAGTTCTTC | CASSVGTSGNEQFF
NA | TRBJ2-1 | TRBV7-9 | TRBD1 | TGTGCCAGCAGCTTAACACAGGGGGCCTACAATGAGCAGTTCTTC | CASSLTQGAYNEQFF
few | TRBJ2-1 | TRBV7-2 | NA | TGTGCCAGCAGCTTAGTTGCGACATCCAGCTCCTACAATGAGCAGTTCTTC | CASSLVATSSSYNEQFF
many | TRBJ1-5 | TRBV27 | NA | TGTGCCAGCAGTTTATCTGGGAGGAATCAGCCCCAGCATTTT | CASSLSGRNQPQHF
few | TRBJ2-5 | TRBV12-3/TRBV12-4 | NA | TGTGCCAGCAGGCCCGCGAGGGAGACCCAGTACTTC | CASRPARETQYF
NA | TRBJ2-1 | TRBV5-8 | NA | TGTGCCAGCAGCTCGGATGCCCCCGGGAGCTCCTACAATGAGCAGTTCTTC | CASSSDAPGSSYNEQFF
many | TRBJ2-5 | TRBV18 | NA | TGTGCCAGCAGCCCCCCCGGAGAGACCCAGTACTTC | CASSPPGETQYF
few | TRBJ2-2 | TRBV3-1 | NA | TGTGCCAGCAGCCCACCAAGGACAGAAATCACCGGGGAGCTGTTTTTT | CASSPPRTEITGELFF
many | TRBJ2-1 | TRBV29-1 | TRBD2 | TGCAGCGTACTACTCGTCGCGGGAGGCTTCAATGAGCAGTTCTTC | CSVLLVAGGFNEQFF
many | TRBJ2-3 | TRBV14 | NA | TGTGCCAGCAGCCAAGATCAGGCGGGGCAGAGCACAGATACGCAGTATTTT | CASSQDQAGQSTDTQYF
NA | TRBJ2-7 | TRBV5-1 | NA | TGCGCCAGCAGACAGTTTCCCTACGAGCAGTACTTC | CASRQFPYEQYF
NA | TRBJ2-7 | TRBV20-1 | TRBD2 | TGCAGTGCTAGAGATCTGGGGCTAGCGGACTTATCCTACGAGCAGTACTTC | CSARDLGLADLSYEQYF
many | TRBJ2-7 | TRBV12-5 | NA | TGTGCTAGTGGTTTTGAGAGGGGGAAGGGCGAGCAGTACTTC | CASGFERGKGEQYF
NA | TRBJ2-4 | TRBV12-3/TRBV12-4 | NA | TGTGCCAGCACCGTGGGAAAGATTCAGTACTTC | CASTVGKIQYF
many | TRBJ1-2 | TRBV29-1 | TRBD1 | TGCAGCGTTGTGGGGACAGGGGGCGCGAGATATGGCTACACCTTC | CSVVGTGGARYGYTF
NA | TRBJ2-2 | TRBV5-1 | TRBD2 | TGCGCCAGCAGGATGAGCGGGACCGCGAACACCGGGGAGCTGTTTTTT | CASRMSGTANTGELFF
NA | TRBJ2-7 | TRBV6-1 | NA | TGTGCCAGCAACATAGACAGGAGCTCCTACGAGCAGTACTTC | CASNIDRSSYEQYF
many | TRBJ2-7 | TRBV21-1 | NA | TGTGCCAGCACCCAAAAGGTTATGAGCTCCTACGAGCAGTACTTC | CASTQKVMSSYEQYF
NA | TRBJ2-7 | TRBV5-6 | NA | TGTGCCAGCAGCTTTTCTGGTCAGGTCGACGAGCAGTACTTC | CASSFSGQVDEQYF